This T cell receptor (beta chain) derives from a study of blood T cell repertoires in COVID-19. Study-level information: The study drew acute and convalescent COVID-19 samples from the United States, Italy and Spain. PBMCs, B-cell-depleted T cells, or T cells provided the cDNA or gDNA that made up the material.

The CDR3 runs 15 residues. V gave up 6 bases and J gave up 9 bases; unmatched junction bases: 11. Per the germline V gene, CDR1 is SQVTM and CDR2 is ANQGSEA. In the authors' methods: It was from reference gene primer amplification that nucleated cell counts were estimated. Measured with immunoSEQ multiplex PCR; TCRdb has only the in-frame clones, and not every one. The DNA was the basis for D and trimming; V, J and clone size are from that table. The table has about 39,000 clones, approximately 91% seen once. The chain couples TRBV29-1 to TRBJ2-1; 13 nucleotides agree with TRBD2. This receptor was obtained from a man in his fifties with active COVID-19. Input material: peripheral blood. CDR3 amino acids: CSVGGTSGREGEQFF. The CDR3 bases are TGCAGCGTCGGCGGTACTAGCGGGAGGGAGGGTGAGCAGTTCTTC.